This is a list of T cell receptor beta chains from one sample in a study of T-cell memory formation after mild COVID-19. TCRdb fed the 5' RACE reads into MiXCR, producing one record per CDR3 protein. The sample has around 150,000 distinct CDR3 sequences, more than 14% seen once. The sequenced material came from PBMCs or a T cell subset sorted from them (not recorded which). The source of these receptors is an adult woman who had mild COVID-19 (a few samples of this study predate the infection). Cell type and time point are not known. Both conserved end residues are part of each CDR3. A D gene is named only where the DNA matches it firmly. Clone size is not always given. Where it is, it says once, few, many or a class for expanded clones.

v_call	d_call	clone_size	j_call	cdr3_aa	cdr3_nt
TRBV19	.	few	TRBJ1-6	CASKEVYNSPLHF	TGTGCCAGTAAGGAGGTGTATAATTCACCCCTCCACTTT
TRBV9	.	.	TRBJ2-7	CASSPTGISSYEQYF	TGTGCCAGCAGCCCCACCGGGATCAGCTCCTACGAGCAGTACTTC
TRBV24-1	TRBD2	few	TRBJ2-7	CATSDTGTSSGGSYEQYF	TGTGCCACCAGTGACACGGGGACTTCTAGCGGGGGATCCTACGAGCAGTACTTC
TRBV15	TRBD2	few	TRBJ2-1	CATRAGGYNEQFF	TGTGCCACCAGAGCGGGGGGGTACAATGAGCAGTTCTTC
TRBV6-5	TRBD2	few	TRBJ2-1	CASSYSPSGLLYNEQFF	TGTGCCAGCAGTTACAGTCCTAGCGGCCTCCTATACAATGAGCAGTTCTTC
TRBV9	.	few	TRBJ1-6	CASSGNTNSPLHF	TGTGCCAGCAGTGGGAACACTAATTCACCCCTCCACTTT
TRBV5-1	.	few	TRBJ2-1	CASSLAGLGSYNEQFF	TGCGCCAGCAGCTTGGCTGGGTTAGGCTCCTACAATGAGCAGTTCTTC
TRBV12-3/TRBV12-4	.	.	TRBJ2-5	CASSFGRKETQYF	TGTGCCAGCAGTTTCGGACGAAAAGAGACCCAGTACTTC
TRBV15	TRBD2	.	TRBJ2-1	CATSKPQRGEQFF	TGTGCCACCAGCAAACCCCAGCGGGGCGAGCAGTTCTTC
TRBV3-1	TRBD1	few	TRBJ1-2	CASSQSGQENYGYTF	TGTGCCAGCAGCCAGTCGGGACAGGAAAACTATGGCTACACCTTC
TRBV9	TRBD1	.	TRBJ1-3	CASSVDQGALVGNTIYF	TGTGCCAGCAGCGTAGACCAGGGGGCTTTGGTTGGAAACACCATATATTTT
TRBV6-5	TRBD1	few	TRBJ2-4	CASSDREGYIQYF	TGTGCCAGCAGCGACAGGGAAGGTTACATTCAGTACTTC
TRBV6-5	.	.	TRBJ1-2	CASNDRFYGYTF	TGTGCCAGCAACGACAGATTCTATGGCTACACCTTC
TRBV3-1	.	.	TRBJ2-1	CASSKDRSSYNEQFF	TGTGCCAGCAGCAAGGACAGAAGCTCCTACAATGAGCAGTTCTTC
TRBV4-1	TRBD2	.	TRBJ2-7	CASSQLSGGLSYEQYF	TGCGCCAGCAGCCAACTTAGCGGGGGCCTCTCCTACGAGCAGTACTTC
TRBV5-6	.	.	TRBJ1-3	CASSLDVSSGNTIYF	TGTGCCAGCAGCCTGGACGTTAGCTCTGGAAACACCATATATTTT
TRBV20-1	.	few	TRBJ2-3	CSATLDTQYF	TGCAGTGCTACCCTAGATACGCAGTATTTT
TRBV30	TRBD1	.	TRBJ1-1	CAWGQGGGRREAFF	TGTGCCTGGGGACAGGGAGGCGGGCGCCGAGAAGCTTTCTTT
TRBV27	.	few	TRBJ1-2	CASSPFGQGYGYTF	TGTGCCAGCAGTCCATTTGGCCAGGGCTATGGCTACACCTTC
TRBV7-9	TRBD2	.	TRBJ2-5	CASSTWTSGRGETQYF	TGTGCCAGCAGCACCTGGACTAGCGGGAGGGGAGAGACCCAGTACTTC
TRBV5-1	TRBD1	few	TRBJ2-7	CASSRTGTAYEQYF	TGCGCCAGCAGCAGGACCGGGACAGCCTACGAGCAGTACTTC
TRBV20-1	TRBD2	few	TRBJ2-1	CSARGFIAGGRALSDEQFF	TGCAGTGCTAGGGGGTTTATAGCTGGCGGGAGGGCCCTTAGCGATGAGCAGTTCTTC
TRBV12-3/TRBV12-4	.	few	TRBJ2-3	CASSPGPPDTQYF	TGTGCCAGCAGCCCGGGACCCCCTGATACGCAGTATTTT
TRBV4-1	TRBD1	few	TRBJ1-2	CASSPTGGGYTF	TGCGCCAGCAGCCCGACAGGGGGAGGCTACACCTTC
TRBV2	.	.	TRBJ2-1	CASSWGRNNEQFF	TGTGCCAGCTCCTGGGGACGGAACAATGAGCAGTTCTTC
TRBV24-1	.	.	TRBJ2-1	CATSDGGSSYNEQFF	TGTGCCACCAGTGATGGGGGGAGCTCCTACAATGAGCAGTTCTTC
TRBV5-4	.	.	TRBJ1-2	CASSLSSVYGYTF	TGTGCCAGCAGCTTGAGCTCTGTTTATGGCTACACCTTC
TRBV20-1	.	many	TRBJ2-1	CSPLTRRDEQFF	TGCAGTCCCCTAACCCGACGGGATGAGCAGTTCTTC
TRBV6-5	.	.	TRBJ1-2	CASRSTRAANYGYTF	TGTGCCAGCAGGAGTACCAGGGCTGCTAACTATGGCTACACCTTC
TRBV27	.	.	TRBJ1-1	CASSLWRGTEAFF	TGTGCCAGCAGCCTCTGGAGGGGCACTGAAGCTTTCTTT
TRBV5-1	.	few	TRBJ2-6	CASSVTGDSGANVLTF	TGCGCCAGCAGCGTCACAGGAGACTCTGGGGCCAACGTCCTGACTTTC
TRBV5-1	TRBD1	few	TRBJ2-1	CASSLEDRVGREQFF	TGCGCCAGCAGCTTGGAGGACAGGGTGGGTCGGGAGCAGTTCTTC
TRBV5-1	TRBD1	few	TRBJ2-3	CASSTGTVLSTDTQYF	TGCGCCAGCAGCACCGGGACAGTCCTTAGCACAGATACGCAGTATTTT
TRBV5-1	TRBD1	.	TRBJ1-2	CASSGQGFYYGYTF	TGCGCCAGCAGTGGACAGGGGTTTTACTATGGCTACACCTTC
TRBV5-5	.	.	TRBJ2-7	CASSFSWTAYEQYF	TGTGCCAGCAGCTTCTCGTGGACAGCCTACGAGCAGTACTTC
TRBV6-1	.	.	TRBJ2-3	CASSEPRGTSRSDTQYF	TGTGCCAGCAGTGAACCCCGTGGGACCTCCAGGTCCGATACGCAGTATTTT
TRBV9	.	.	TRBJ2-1	CASSVDTGSSYNEQFF	TGTGCCAGCAGCGTGGATACTGGAAGCTCCTACAATGAGCAGTTCTTC
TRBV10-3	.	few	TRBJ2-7	CAISDPRAEQYF	TGTGCCATCAGTGACCCGCGGGCCGAGCAGTACTTC
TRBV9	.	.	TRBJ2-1	CASSGAHGEQFF	TGTGCCAGCAGCGGAGCCCACGGTGAGCAGTTCTTC
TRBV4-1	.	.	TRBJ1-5	CASSQEGGYSNQPQHF	TGCGCCAGCAGCCAGGAGGGGGGCTATAGCAATCAGCCCCAGCATTTT